These 26 T cell receptor beta chains came from one sample sequenced in a study of blood T cell repertoires in COVID-19. Here immunoSEQ multiplex PCR was the method, and the copy in TCRdb shows in-frame clones only, minus some. Of over 350,000 clones in the sample, roughly 89% were seen once. What was sequenced was PBMCs or T cells enriched from blood (not recorded which). These receptors were collected from a woman between 50 and 59 years old who had recovered from COVID-19.

The J gene is TRBJ2-7, the V gene TRBV19; tentatively, D is TRBD1 (5 bases). The CDR3 runs 12 residues. V was trimmed by 7 bases and J by 2 bases, leaving 9 bases between them. Germline V gives CDR1 LNHDA, CDR2 SQIVND (reference sequence). The CDR3 reads CASTDSPYEQYF. The CDR3 DNA reads as TGTGCCAGTACCGACAGCCCCTACGAGCAGTACTTC.

The rearrangement joins TRBV21-1 to TRBJ1-5. TRBV21-1 is designated a pseudogene. This CDR3 has 16 amino acids. CDR3 bases: TGTGCCAGCAGCGAGACGCCCCTGGGGGGATATCAGCCCCAGCATTTT. Its translation: CASSETPLGGYQPQHF.

J is TRBJ1-1 and V is TRBV9, with D unresolved. Germline lookup yields CDR1 SGDLS and CDR2 YYNGEE. V was cut by 5 bases and J by 1 base, with 12 bases left in between. The CDR3 loop spans 14 amino acids. In nucleotides, the CDR3 is TGTGCCAGCAGAAGCGGACGGTCGAACACTGAAGCTTTCTTT. Translation: CASRSGRSNTEAFF.

This clone occurred once. Written as DNA, the CDR3 is TGTGCCAGCAGCTTAATTGAAGCGACCCAGTACTTC. Translation: CASSLIEATQYF. J is TRBJ2-5 and V is TRBV11-2, with D hard to call. The CDR3 contains 12 residues. V gave up 2 bases and J gave up 7 bases, with 8 bases separating them. The germline gives CDR1 SGHAT, CDR2 FQNNGV.

The chain employs TRBV28 and TRBJ2-5; a weak D match, TRBD2 (5 bases). V lost 5 bases to trimming and J lost 1 base, with 11 bases between them. Germline values: CDR1 MDHEN, CDR2 SYDVKM. CDR3 length equals 14 residues. The CDR3 DNA sequence: TGTGCCAGCAGTCGGGAACGTACCCAAGAGACCCAGTACTTC. It is translated as CASSRERTQETQYF. Filled out from reference TRBV28 and TRBJ2-5, the complete variable domain reads DVKVTQSSRYLVKRTGEKVFLECVQDMDHENMFWYRQDPGLGLRLIYFSYDVKMKEKGDIPEGYSVSREKKERFSLILESASTNQTSMYLCASSRERTQETQYFGPGTRLLVL.

This clone showed up just once. V usage is TRBV6-5 and J usage is TRBJ1-1; D perhaps matches TRBD1 (6 bases). Germline CDR1 and CDR2: MNHEY and SVGAGI. The CDR3 contains 15 residues. The ends were cut back, 6 bases at V and 4 bases at J, with 18 bases in the middle. The CDR3 spells CASRNSGARATEAFF. The CDR3 nucleotides read TGTGCCAGCAGGAACTCAGGGGCCCGCGCCACTGAAGCTTTCTTT.

This chain connects TRBV19 to TRBJ1-5, with D possibly matching TRBD1 (5 bases). V lost 1 base and J 1 base, leaving 11 bases between the germline ends. Germline CDR1 and CDR2: LNHDA and SQIVND (reference sequence). This CDR3 comprises 16 residues. CDR3 DNA: TGTGCCAGTAGTATAGGTTCCAGGGTGAGCAATCAGCCCCAGCATTTT. It yields the protein CASSIGSRVSNQPQHF.

This sequence joins TRBV6-5 and TRBJ1-3; D is uncertain. This CDR3 region has 15 residues. The V gene lost 2 bases and the J gene lost 2 bases, with 10 bases spanning the gap. The germline CDR1 and CDR2 sequences are MNHEY and SVGAGI. The CDR3 sequence is CASSYAAGTGNTIYF. The CDR3 DNA is TGTGCCAGCAGTTACGCGGCGGGTACTGGAAACACCATATATTTT.

This clone was seen more than once but under ten times. V and J are TRBV6-6 and TRBJ1-5; possibly TRBD1 for D (5 bases). V was trimmed by 6 bases and J by 7 bases, leaving 19 bases between them. Germline V gene sequence: CDR1 MNHNY, CDR2 SVGAGI (reference sequence). The length of the CDR3 is 15 residues. CDR3 in DNA: TGTGCCAGCAGACCCGACAGTAAGGAGGGCCAGCCCCAGCATTTT. Its protein product is CASRPDSKEGQPQHF.

The chain employs TRBV6-1 and TRBJ1-2; D is unclear. The CDR3 consists of 17 residues. Germline CDR1 is MNHNS and CDR2 is SASEGT. The V and J ends lost 2 bases and 4 bases respectively, with 20 bases between them. In DNA form, the CDR3 reads TGTGCCAGCAGTGAAATCATTGGGGTGAAGGGAGCCTATGGCTACACCTTC. The encoded protein is CASSEIIGVKGAYGYTF.

The chain is built from TRBV5-7 and TRBJ2-7; D unclear. TRBV5-7 is sorted into the ORF group, with uncertain function. V was trimmed by 3 bases and J by 3 bases, leaving 4 bases between them. The CDR3 runs to 11 residues. The CDR3 bases are TGTGCCAGCAGCTGGCACTACGAGCAGTACTTC. Translation: CASSWHYEQYF.

The chain carries TRBV2 and TRBJ1-1, with a possible D match to TRBD1 (5 bases). This CDR3 is built from 13 residues. Trimming took 5 bases from V and 6 from J, leaving 13 bases between them. The germline CDR1 and CDR2 sequences are SNHLY and FYNNEI. CDR3 sequence (DNA): TGTGCCAGCAGTACAGGTGAAGTGGCTGAAGCTTTCTTT. It specifies CASSTGEVAEAFF.

The chain uses TRBV30 and TRBJ1-4; no clear D gene. CDR3 length: 13 amino acids. Trimming pared 2 bases from V and 6 bases from J, leaving 10 bases between. Looked up from germline, CDR1 is GTSNPN and CDR2 is SVGIG (reference sequence). Here the CDR3 reads CAWSRGSDEKLFF. In DNA, the CDR3 is TGTGCCTGGAGTAGAGGGAGTGATGAAAAACTGTTTTTT.

The chain uses TRBV5-1 and TRBJ2-2; D perhaps matches TRBD1 (6 bases). There are 16 residues in the CDR3. Looked up from germline, CDR1 is SGHRS and CDR2 is YFSETQ. V was pared by 0 bases and J by 3 bases, with 12 bases between. The CDR3 reads CASSLVPGAYTGELFF. The CDR3 DNA reads TGCGCCAGCAGCTTGGTGCCAGGGGCGTACACCGGGGAGCTGTTTTTT.

The V gene is TRBV4-1, the J gene TRBJ2-5; possibly TRBD2 for D (6 bases). CDR1 and CDR2 (germline): MGHRA, YSYEKL. Trimming stripped 2 bases from V and 3 bases from J, with 13 bases between. The CDR3 sequence is 15 residues long. In DNA form, the CDR3 reads TGCGCCAGCAGCCAAACCCGACGCGGGGAAGAGACCCAGTACTTC. Translated: CASSQTRRGEETQYF.

This chain uses TRBV27 with TRBJ2-7; TRBD2 agrees at 8 bases. After removal of 3 bases from V and 1 base from J, the junction contained 2 bases not matched to a gene. Per germline, CDR1 MNHEY and CDR2 SMNVEV (reference sequence). This CDR3 has 14 amino acids. The CDR3 here is CASSFAGGSYEQYF. The DNA of the CDR3 is TGTGCCAGCAGTTTTGCGGGGGGATCCTACGAGCAGTACTTC.

This clone has only one observation. The chain is built from TRBV10-3 and TRBJ1-1; possible D gene TRBD1, 6 bases. Per the germline V gene, CDR1 is ENHRY and CDR2 is SYGVKD. The CDR3 runs 15 residues. Trimming took 3 bases from V and 5 from J, leaving 16 bases between them. The CDR3 spells CAISDSRQARTEAFF. The CDR3 bases are TGTGCCATCAGTGATTCACGACAGGCTAGGACTGAAGCTTTCTTT.

V usage is TRBV29-1 and J usage is TRBJ1-1; 8 positions match TRBD1. Germline V gene lookup returns CDR1 SQVTM and CDR2 ANQGSEA. The CDR3 covers 13 residues. Unmatched junction bases numbered 8, after V lost 7 bases and J lost 4 bases. This chain's CDR3 is CSGTRDRGTEAFF. CDR3 bases: TGCAGCGGAACGCGTGACAGGGGCACTGAAGCTTTCTTT.

The chain employs TRBV19 and TRBJ1-5; no definite D call. V shed 6 bases and J shed 7 bases, with 16 bases lying between them. Germline V gene data show CDR1 as LNHDA and CDR2 as SQIVND (reference sequence). This CDR3 region has 14 residues. The CDR3 is CASSPAGKRQPQHF. CDR3 coding DNA: TGTGCCAGTAGCCCAGCCGGGAAAAGACAGCCCCAGCATTTT.

The rearrangement uses TRBV27 and TRBJ2-1; 8 bases agree with TRBD2. From germline, CDR1 is MNHEY and CDR2 SMNVEV (reference sequence). With 0 bases clipped from V and 6 bases from J, the junction kept 7 bases outside the gene matches. This CDR3 region has 16 residues. CDR3 region: CASSLSSFREGNEQFF. The CDR3 nucleotides read TGTGCCAGCAGTTTATCTTCTTTCCGGGAGGGCAATGAGCAGTTCTTC.

The genes are TRBV18 and TRBJ1-2; maybe TRBD1 (6 bases). The CDR3 covers 15 residues. The germline gives CDR1 KGHSH, CDR2 LQKENI. V was trimmed by 3 bases and J by 2 bases, leaving 13 bases between them. The CDR3 nucleotides read TGTGCCAGCTCACCCGTCAGGGGCGACAACTATGGCTACACCTTC. It translates to CASSPVRGDNYGYTF.

The chain carries TRBV30 and TRBJ2-1; D is uncertain. The CDR3 spans 13 residues. Germline V gene sequence: CDR1 GTSNPN, CDR2 SVGIG (reference sequence). V was clipped by 2 bases and J by 4 bases, with 9 bases between them. The CDR3 loop is CAWSSQDYNEQFF. CDR3 bases: TGTGCCTGGAGTAGCCAGGATTACAATGAGCAGTTCTTC.

The chain couples TRBV25-1 to TRBJ2-5; the D gene is possibly TRBD1 (6 bases). The ends were cut back, 3 bases at V and 5 bases at J, with 13 bases in the middle. CDR1 MGHDK and CDR2 SYGVNS come from the germline V gene. The CDR3 covers 14 residues. The CDR3 is CASSEVGGGETQYF. For the CDR3, the DNA is TGTGCCAGCAGTGAGGTAGGGGGTGGTGAGACCCAGTACTTC.

For this clone: Other DNA sequences of this sample code for an identical CDR3. This rearrangement joins TRBV9 to TRBJ2-5; maybe TRBD2 (6 bases). Trimming stripped 2 bases from V and 5 bases from J, with 10 bases between. Germline V gene sequence: CDR1 SGDLS, CDR2 YYNGEE. This CDR3 has 13 residues. CDR3 DNA: TGTGCCAGCAGCGTCGGGGGAAGCGAGACCCAGTACTTC. Translating it yields CASSVGGSETQYF.

In its sample, this clone was seen once. The chain carries TRBV5-8 and TRBJ1-2; the match to TRBD1 covers 9 bases. From germline, CDR1 is SGHTS and CDR2 YDEGEE. After removal of 0 bases from V and 8 bases from J, the junction contained 5 bases not matched to a gene. This CDR3 has 14 residues. CDR3 DNA: TGTGCCAGCAGCTTGGAACAGGGGGCGCGGGGCTACACCTTC. Translating gives CASSLEQGARGYTF.

This chain uses TRBV24-1 with TRBJ2-1; D may be TRBD1 (5 bases). Germline CDR1 KGHDR, CDR2 SFDVKD. The CDR3 runs 15 residues. V dropped 5 bases and J dropped 1 base, with 11 bases sitting between them. The CDR3 coding sequence is TGTGCCACCAGTGGTGAAGGGGTGTCCTACAATGAGCAGTTCTTC. Amino acids: CATSGEGVSYNEQFF.